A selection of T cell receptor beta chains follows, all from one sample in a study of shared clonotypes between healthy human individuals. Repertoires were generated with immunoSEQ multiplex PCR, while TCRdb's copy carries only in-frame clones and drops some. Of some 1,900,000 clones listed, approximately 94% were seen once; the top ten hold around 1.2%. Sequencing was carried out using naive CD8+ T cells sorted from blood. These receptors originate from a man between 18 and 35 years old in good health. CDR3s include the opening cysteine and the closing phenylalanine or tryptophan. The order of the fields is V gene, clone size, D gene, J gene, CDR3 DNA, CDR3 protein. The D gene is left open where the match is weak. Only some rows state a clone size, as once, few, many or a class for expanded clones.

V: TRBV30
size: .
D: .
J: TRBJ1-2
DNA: TGTGCCTGGAGTGTACACCAAGGCTCGGGCTACACCTTC
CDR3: CAWSVHQGSGYTF

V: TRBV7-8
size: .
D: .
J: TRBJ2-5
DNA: TGTGCCAGCAGCTTAGTTCTAGCAGGAGAGACCCAGTACTTC
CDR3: CASSLVLAGETQYF

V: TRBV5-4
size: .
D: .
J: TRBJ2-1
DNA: TGTGCCAGCAGCTTAATGGGGGCGGGTGAGCAGTTCTTC
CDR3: CASSLMGAGEQFF

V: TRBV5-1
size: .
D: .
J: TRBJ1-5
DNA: TGCGCCAGCAGCCCGGAACTCAGGGGTCTGTACAATCAGCCCCAGCATTTT
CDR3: CASSPELRGLYNQPQHF

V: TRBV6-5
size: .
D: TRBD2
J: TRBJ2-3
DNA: TGTGCCAGCAGTTCCCGGACTAGCGGGACAGATACGCAGTATTTT
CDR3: CASSSRTSGTDTQYF

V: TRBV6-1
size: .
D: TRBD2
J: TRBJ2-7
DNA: TGTGCCAGCAGTGAGTTAGGACTAGCGGTATACGAGCAGTACTTC
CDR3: CASSELGLAVYEQYF

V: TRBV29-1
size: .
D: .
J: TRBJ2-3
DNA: TGCAGCGTTGAAGGTGGAGATACGCAGTATTTT
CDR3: CSVEGGDTQYF

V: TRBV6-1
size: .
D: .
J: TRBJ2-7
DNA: TGTGCCAGCAGTGGGTGGAAGGGCAGGGACGAGCAGTACTTC
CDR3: CASSGWKGRDEQYF

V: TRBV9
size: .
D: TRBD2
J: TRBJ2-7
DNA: TGTGCCAGCAGCGTAGCTGGGATAGCGGGAGATGAGCAGTACTTC
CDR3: CASSVAGIAGDEQYF

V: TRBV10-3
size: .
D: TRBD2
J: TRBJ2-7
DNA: TGTGCCATCAGCGACGGACTAGCGGGTACCTACGAGCAGTACTTC
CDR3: CAISDGLAGTYEQYF

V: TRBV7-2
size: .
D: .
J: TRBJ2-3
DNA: TGTGCCAGCAGCTTAGTCGACAGGTGGGGAACAGATACGCAGTATTTT
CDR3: CASSLVDRWGTDTQYF

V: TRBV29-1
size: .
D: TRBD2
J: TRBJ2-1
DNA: TGCAGCGTTGACCCGGGGCTAGCGGGAGGGCGGACCTACAATGAGCAGTTCTTC
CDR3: CSVDPGLAGGRTYNEQFF

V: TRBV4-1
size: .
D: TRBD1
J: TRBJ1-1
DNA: TGCGCCAGCAGCCAAGTAAAGGACAGGAGTACTGAAGCTTTCTTT
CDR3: CASSQVKDRSTEAFF

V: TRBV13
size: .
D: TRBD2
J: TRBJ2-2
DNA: TGTGCCAGCAGCACTAGGACTAGCGGGAGGCCGAACACCGGGGAGCTGTTTTTT
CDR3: CASSTRTSGRPNTGELFF

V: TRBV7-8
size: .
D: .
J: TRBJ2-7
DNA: TGTGCCAGTAACTTCGGCCGAACCTACGAGCAGTACTTC
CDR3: CASNFGRTYEQYF

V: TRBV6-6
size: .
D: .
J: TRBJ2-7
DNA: TGTGCCAGCAGCTATGGGGCCGGGGGCGAGCAGTACTTC
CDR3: CASSYGAGGEQYF

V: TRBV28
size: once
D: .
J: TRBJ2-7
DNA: TGTGCCAGCAGTTCTGGGGGGCTAGCCGAGCAGTACTTC
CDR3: CASSSGGLAEQYF

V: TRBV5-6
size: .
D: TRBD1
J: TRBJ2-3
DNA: TGTGCCAGCAGCTTGGAGGGACAGGGGTGGGATACGCAGTATTTT
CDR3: CASSLEGQGWDTQYF

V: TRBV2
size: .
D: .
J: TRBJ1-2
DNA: TGTGCCAGCCTGGGGTCGTTAGAGATTAACTATGGCTACACCTTC
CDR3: CASLGSLEINYGYTF

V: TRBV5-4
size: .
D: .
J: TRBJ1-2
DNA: TGTGCCAGCAGCTTGGACCAGGGCGGCTATGGCTACACCTTC
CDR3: CASSLDQGGYGYTF

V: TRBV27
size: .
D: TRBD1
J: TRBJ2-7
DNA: TGTGCCAGCAGTCCGGGGACAGGGGGCAGCGAGCAGTACTTC
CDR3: CASSPGTGGSEQYF

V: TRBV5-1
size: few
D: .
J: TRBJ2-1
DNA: TGCGCCAGCAGCTTGGCTGATTTAAGTTGGGACAATGAGCAGTTCTTC
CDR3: CASSLADLSWDNEQFF

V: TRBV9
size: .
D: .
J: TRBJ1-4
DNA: TGTGCCAGCAGCGTAGAAAGCGCTAATGAAAAACTGTTTTTT
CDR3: CASSVESANEKLFF

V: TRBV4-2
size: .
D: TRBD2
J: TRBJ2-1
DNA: TGTGCCAGCAGCCAAGACCCCTCGGGGGGGTCCTACAATGAGCAGTTCTTC
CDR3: CASSQDPSGGSYNEQFF

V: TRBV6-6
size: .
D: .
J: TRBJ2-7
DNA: TGTGCCAGCAGTTCGTCCCAGAGCTACGAGCAGTACTTC
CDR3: CASSSSQSYEQYF

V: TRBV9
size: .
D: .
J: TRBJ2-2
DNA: TGTGCCAGCAGCGTAGGTGGTTCCACCGGGGAGCTGTTTTTT
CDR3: CASSVGGSTGELFF

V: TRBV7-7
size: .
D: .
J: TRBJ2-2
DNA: TGTGCTAGCAGCTTAGACCCAGGAGATTCGAACACCGGGGAGCTGTTTTTT
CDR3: CASSLDPGDSNTGELFF

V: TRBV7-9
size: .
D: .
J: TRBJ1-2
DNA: TGTGCCAGCAGAGGTGACAGGTTGGGCTATGGCTACACCTTC
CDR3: CASRGDRLGYGYTF

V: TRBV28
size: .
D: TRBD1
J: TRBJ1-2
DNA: TGTGCCAGCAGTCTACAGGGGTCGTACGGCTATGGCTACACCTTC
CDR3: CASSLQGSYGYGYTF

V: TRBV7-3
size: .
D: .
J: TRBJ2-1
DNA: TGTGCCAGCAGCTTAGAGGGGAAGAACAATGAGCAGTTCTTC
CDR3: CASSLEGKNNEQFF

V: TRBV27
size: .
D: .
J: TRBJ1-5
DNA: TGTGCCAGCAGTTTGGTCGGGGGGAATCAGCCCCAGCATTTT
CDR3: CASSLVGGNQPQHF

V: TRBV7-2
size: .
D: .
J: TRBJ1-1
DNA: TGTGCCAGCAGAGGGACGGGCCACTGGGAAGCTTTCTTT
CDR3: CASRGTGHWEAFF

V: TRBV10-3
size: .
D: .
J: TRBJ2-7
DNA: TGTGCCATCAGTGAGTCGAACAGGGTCTACGAGCAGTACTTC
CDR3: CAISESNRVYEQYF

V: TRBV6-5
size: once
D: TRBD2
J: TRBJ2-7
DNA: TGTGCCAGCAGTTACTATCGGGAGGGGTACGAGCAGTACTTC
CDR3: CASSYYREGYEQYF

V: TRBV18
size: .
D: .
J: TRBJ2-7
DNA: TGTGCCAGCTCAGTCTCAGCCTCCTACGAGCAGTACTTC
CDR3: CASSVSASYEQYF

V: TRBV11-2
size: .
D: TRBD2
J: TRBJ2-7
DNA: TGTGCCAGCAGCTCCATTGGGGGAGGGAGCTCCTACGAGCAGTACTTC
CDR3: CASSSIGGGSSYEQYF

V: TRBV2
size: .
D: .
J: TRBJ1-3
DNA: TGTGCCAGCAGTGAGCTGGCTATCTCTGGAAACACCATATATTTT
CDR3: CASSELAISGNTIYF

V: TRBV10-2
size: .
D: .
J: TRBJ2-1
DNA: TGCGCCAGCAGTGAAGGAGGCGGATACTACAATGAGCAGTTCTTC
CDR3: CASSEGGGYYNEQFF

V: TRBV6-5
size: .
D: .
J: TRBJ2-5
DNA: TGTGCCAGCAGTTATTGGAGGGTGAATCAAGAGACCCAGTACTTC
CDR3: CASSYWRVNQETQYF

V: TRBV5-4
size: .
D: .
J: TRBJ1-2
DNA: TGTGCCAGCAGCTTCGCTGGTGGCTACACCTTC
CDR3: CASSFAGGYTF

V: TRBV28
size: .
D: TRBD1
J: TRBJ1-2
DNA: TGTGCCAGCAGTGTGACAGGGGACTATGGCTACACCTTC
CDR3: CASSVTGDYGYTF

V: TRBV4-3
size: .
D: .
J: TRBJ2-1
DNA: TGCGCCAGCAGCGGAAAAGAGTGGATCAACTCCGGTGAGCAGTTCTTC
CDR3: CASSGKEWINSGEQFF

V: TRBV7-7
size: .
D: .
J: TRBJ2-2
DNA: TGTGCTAGCAGCGAATGGGGGCAGAACACCGGGGAGCTGTTTTTT
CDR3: CASSEWGQNTGELFF

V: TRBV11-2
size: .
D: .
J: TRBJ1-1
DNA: TGTGCCAGCAGCTTTGGTGGGGGCTGGGGCACTGAAGCTTTCTTT
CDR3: CASSFGGGWGTEAFF

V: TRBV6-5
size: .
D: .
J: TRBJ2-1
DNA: TGTGCCAGCCGCCCCATTAGTACAAATGAGCAGTTCTTC
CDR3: CASRPISTNEQFF